This TCR beta chain was sequenced for a study of T-cell reconstitution after alpha-beta-depleted transplantation in children. Study results and limitations: The authors attributed T-cell counts and diversity one year after transplant mostly to newly produced T cells. Several hundred rapidly expanded clones from non-depleted graft cells reportedly supplied alpha-beta T cells about two months post-transplant. Some patients' high day-60 TCRbeta diversity was attributed to recipient cells surviving conditioning.

It was with unique molecular identifiers that the TCRbeta library was prepared. TCRdb re-called the PCR reads with MiXCR, one entry per CDR3 protein. The table records 100,000 or so distinct CDR3 sequences, around 22% of them present only once. Germline V lookup: CDR1 DFQATT, CDR2 SNEGSKA (reference sequence). V was shortened by 6 bases and J by 2 bases, with 22 bases between the two germline ends. This CDR3 has 16 residues. This clonotype was counted ten times or more. Its target is not known. The source is a boy aged 2 to 10 with acute lymphoblastic leukemia, due to receive a stem cell transplant. The chain recombines TRBV20-1 with TRBJ2-5, with D possibly TRBD2 on 6 matching bases. Specimen: PBMCs, collected before TCRalphabeta/CD19-depleted stem cell transplant. Written as DNA, the CDR3 is TGCAGTGCCAAAACCATAGCGGAGGGGTGGCAAGAGACCCAGTACTTC. Its protein is CSAKTIAEGWQETQYF.